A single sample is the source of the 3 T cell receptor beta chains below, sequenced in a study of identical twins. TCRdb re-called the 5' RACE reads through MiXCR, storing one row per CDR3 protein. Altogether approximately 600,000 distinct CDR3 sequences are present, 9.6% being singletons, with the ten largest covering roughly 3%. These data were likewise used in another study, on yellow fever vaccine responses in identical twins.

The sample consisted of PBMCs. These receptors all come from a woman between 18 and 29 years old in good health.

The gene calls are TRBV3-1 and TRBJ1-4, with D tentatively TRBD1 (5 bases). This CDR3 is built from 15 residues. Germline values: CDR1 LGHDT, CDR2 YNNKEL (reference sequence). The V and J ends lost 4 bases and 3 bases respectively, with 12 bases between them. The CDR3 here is CASSPDGTSNEKLFF. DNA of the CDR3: TGTGCCAGCAGCCCAGATGGGACTTCTAATGAAAAACTGTTTTTT.

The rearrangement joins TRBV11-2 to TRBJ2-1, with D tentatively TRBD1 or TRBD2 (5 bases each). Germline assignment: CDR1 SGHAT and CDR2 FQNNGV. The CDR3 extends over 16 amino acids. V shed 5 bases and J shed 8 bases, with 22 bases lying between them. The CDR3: CASSHLPGTDVYEQFF. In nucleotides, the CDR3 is TGTGCCAGCAGCCACCTACCCGGGACGGACGTCTATGAGCAGTTCTTC.

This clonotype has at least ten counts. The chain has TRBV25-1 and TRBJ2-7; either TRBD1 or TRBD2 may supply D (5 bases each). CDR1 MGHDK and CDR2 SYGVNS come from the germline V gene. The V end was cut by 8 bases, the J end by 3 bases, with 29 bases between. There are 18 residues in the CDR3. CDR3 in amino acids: CASPSGPFKKRSSYEQYF. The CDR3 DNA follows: TGTGCCAGCCCGTCGGGACCATTTAAAAAACGTAGTAGCTACGAGCAGTACTTC.